This entry describes one TCR beta chain. Its antigen is not known. Time point given: pre-sensitization, week 0. Treatment specified: therapeutic diphenylcyclopropenone sensitization with weekly scalp DPC. Unfractionated whole blood yielded total RNA. The data belong to a study of human T cells and chemical hapten exposure. The study, taken as a whole, reports: With patch test score, the counts of PT1 expanded TCRs showed a positive correlation.

What the library attached to individual cDNA molecules were unique molecular identifiers. Original methodology: There were a median of approximately 96,000 TCRs per sample, with a range from roughly 20,000 to 700,000. A single record per CDR3 protein comes from TCRdb applying MiXCR to the RACE reads. The V and J calls and clone size are TCRdb's, not the authors'. The data hold about 51,000 distinct CDR3 sequences, with about 9.4% observed a single time. V was clipped by 10 bases and J by 6 bases; unmatched bases: 12. Per germline, CDR1 MNHEY and CDR2 SVGAGI. This CDR3 contains 14 residues. This TCR derives from a woman aged 40 to 50 with alopecia areata. Some clones in this sample may be carry-over from other donors' samples. The chain is built from TRBV6-5 and TRBJ2-4, with TRBD1 identical over 7 bases. This material consisted of whole blood, taken in connection with sensitization to the hapten diphenylcyclopropenone (DPC). The CDR3 region has the DNA TGTGCCACCAAGGGGACAGCCGGCGGAAACATTCAGTACTTC. This gives the protein CATKGTAGGNIQYF.